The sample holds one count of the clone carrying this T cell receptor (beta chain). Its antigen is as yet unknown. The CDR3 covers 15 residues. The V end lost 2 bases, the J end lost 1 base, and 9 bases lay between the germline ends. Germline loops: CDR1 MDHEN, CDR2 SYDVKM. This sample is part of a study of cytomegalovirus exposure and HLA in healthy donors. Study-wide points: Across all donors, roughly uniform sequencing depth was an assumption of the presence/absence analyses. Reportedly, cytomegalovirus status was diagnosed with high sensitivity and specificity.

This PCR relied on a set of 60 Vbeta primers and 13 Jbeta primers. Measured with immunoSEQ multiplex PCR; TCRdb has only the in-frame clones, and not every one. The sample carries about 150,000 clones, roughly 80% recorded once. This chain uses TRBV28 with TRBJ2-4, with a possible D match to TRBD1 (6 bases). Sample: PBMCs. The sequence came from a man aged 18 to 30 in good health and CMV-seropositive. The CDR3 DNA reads TGTGCCAGCAGTTTAAGGGACACCGCCAAAAACATTCAGTACTTC. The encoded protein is CASSLRDTAKNIQYF.